These T cell receptor beta chains were read from a single sample in a study of early T cells in non-severe SARS-CoV-2 infection. TCRdb re-analysed the 5' RACE reads in MiXCR, keeping a single row per CDR3 protein. The sample has tens of thousands of distinct CDR3 sequences, approximately 13% seen once. Sequencing input: whole blood. Every receptor here comes from an adult who was a healthcare worker with PCR-confirmed SARS-CoV-2 infection or an uninfected control (not recorded which). Both conserved end residues are part of each CDR3. D genes are given only for firm matches. Size tells how often a clone was seen (once, few, many) or the class of an expanded clone, and some rows leave it out.

V gene: TRBV28
J gene: TRBJ2-2
clone size: NA
D gene: NA
CDR3 DNA: TGTGCCAGCAGTGGGAGTCCCTACACCGGGGAGCTGTTTTTT
CDR3 protein: CASSGSPYTGELFF

V gene: TRBV19
J gene: TRBJ2-7
clone size: few
D gene: TRBD1
CDR3 DNA: TGTGCCAGTAGTAACCGGGACAGTTCGTCCGAGCAGTACTTC
CDR3 protein: CASSNRDSSSEQYF

V gene: TRBV4-1
J gene: TRBJ2-4
clone size: NA
D gene: TRBD2
CDR3 DNA: TGCGCCAGCAGCCTCCAAGGCGCGGGAGGAAACATTCAGTACTTC
CDR3 protein: CASSLQGAGGNIQYF

V gene: TRBV24-1
J gene: TRBJ2-1
clone size: few
D gene: TRBD2
CDR3 DNA: TGTGCCACGTCGGGACTAGCGGGAGGGCCTCTGGATGAGCAGTTCTTC
CDR3 protein: CATSGLAGGPLDEQFF

V gene: TRBV12-3/TRBV12-4
J gene: TRBJ1-6
clone size: few
D gene: TRBD1
CDR3 DNA: TGTGCCAGCAGTTCCCACAGGGGGCGGGATTCACCCCTCCACTTT
CDR3 protein: CASSSHRGRDSPLHF

V gene: TRBV3-1
J gene: TRBJ2-7
clone size: few
D gene: NA
CDR3 DNA: TGTGCCAGCAGCCAAGTCCCGGGACGGAATTACGAGCAGTACTTC
CDR3 protein: CASSQVPGRNYEQYF

V gene: TRBV10-3
J gene: TRBJ1-2
clone size: NA
D gene: NA
CDR3 DNA: TGTGCCATCAGTGAGTCGGCAGGCTATGGCTACACCTTC
CDR3 protein: CAISESAGYGYTF

V gene: TRBV3-1
J gene: TRBJ2-7
clone size: few
D gene: TRBD2
CDR3 DNA: TGTGCCAGCAGCCAACTAGCGGGAGATCTGTACTTC
CDR3 protein: CASSQLAGDLYF

V gene: TRBV10-3
J gene: TRBJ1-1
clone size: NA
D gene: NA
CDR3 DNA: TGTGCCATCAGTGAGAGGGACCCCTTCTACACTGAAGCTTTCTTT
CDR3 protein: CAISERDPFYTEAFF

V gene: TRBV29-1
J gene: TRBJ2-3
clone size: NA
D gene: TRBD2
CDR3 DNA: TGCAGCGCCACGGGACTAGCGGGTTCAGGGGATACGCAGTATTTT
CDR3 protein: CSATGLAGSGDTQYF

V gene: TRBV7-9
J gene: TRBJ1-1
clone size: few
D gene: TRBD1
CDR3 DNA: TGTGCCAGCAGCTTACGACAGGGGGCTCAGAACACTGAAGCTTTCTTT
CDR3 protein: CASSLRQGAQNTEAFF

V gene: TRBV7-8
J gene: TRBJ2-3
clone size: many
D gene: TRBD1
CDR3 DNA: TGTGCCAGCAGCTATCCTGCACAGGGGGCCGCAAAAGATACGCAGTATTTT
CDR3 protein: CASSYPAQGAAKDTQYF

V gene: TRBV10-2
J gene: TRBJ2-4
clone size: NA
D gene: NA
CDR3 DNA: TGCGCCAGCTCTCTCCAGGGTAATCAAAACATTCAGTACTTC
CDR3 protein: CASSLQGNQNIQYF

V gene: TRBV7-3
J gene: TRBJ2-7
clone size: few
D gene: TRBD2
CDR3 DNA: TGTGCCAGCAGCCCCCTTGGCGGGAGCTACGAGCAGTACTTC
CDR3 protein: CASSPLGGSYEQYF

V gene: TRBV19
J gene: TRBJ2-1
clone size: NA
D gene: TRBD2
CDR3 DNA: TGTGCCAGTAAGCGGGAGGGCCGTGCGCAGTTCTTC
CDR3 protein: CASKREGRAQFF

V gene: TRBV4-3
J gene: TRBJ2-1
clone size: few
D gene: TRBD1
CDR3 DNA: TGCGCCAGCAGCCAAGGACAGGGTGTAGATGAGCAGTTCTTC
CDR3 protein: CASSQGQGVDEQFF

V gene: TRBV5-1
J gene: TRBJ1-2
clone size: few
D gene: NA
CDR3 DNA: TGCGCCAGCAGCTTGGGCTCCGAAAGCAGAGCTGGCTACACCTTC
CDR3 protein: CASSLGSESRAGYTF

V gene: TRBV2
J gene: TRBJ2-7
clone size: NA
D gene: NA
CDR3 DNA: TGTGCCAGCAGTGCGAGTGGACGGGAGCAGTACTTC
CDR3 protein: CASSASGREQYF

V gene: TRBV12-3/TRBV12-4
J gene: TRBJ2-5
clone size: NA
D gene: TRBD2
CDR3 DNA: TGTGCCAGCAGTTTATTGGTGGGGGGGGAGACCCAGTACTTC
CDR3 protein: CASSLLVGGETQYF

V gene: TRBV3-1
J gene: TRBJ1-2
clone size: many
D gene: TRBD1
CDR3 DNA: TGTGCCAGCAGCCCCTCAGGACAGGGTTCCGGCTACACCTTC
CDR3 protein: CASSPSGQGSGYTF

V gene: TRBV6-2/TRBV6-3
J gene: TRBJ1-2
clone size: NA
D gene: NA
CDR3 DNA: TGTGCCATCCCCGACAACTTCGACGGCTACACCTTC
CDR3 protein: CAIPDNFDGYTF

V gene: TRBV5-4
J gene: TRBJ2-7
clone size: NA
D gene: NA
CDR3 DNA: TGTGCCAGCAGCCGCGACAGGATTTCCTCCTACGAGCAGTACTTC
CDR3 protein: CASSRDRISSYEQYF

V gene: TRBV20-1
J gene: TRBJ2-1
clone size: NA
D gene: TRBD2
CDR3 DNA: TGCAGTGCCCTTTCACTAGCGGGAGTTCGAAATGAGCAGTTCTTC
CDR3 protein: CSALSLAGVRNEQFF

V gene: TRBV29-1
J gene: TRBJ1-4
clone size: NA
D gene: TRBD1
CDR3 DNA: TGCAGCGCTGGACAGGGTGGAAAACTGTTTTTT
CDR3 protein: CSAGQGGKLFF

V gene: TRBV5-1
J gene: TRBJ2-2
clone size: NA
D gene: NA
CDR3 DNA: TGCGCCAGCAGCTCCGCCACCGGGGAGCTGTTTTTT
CDR3 protein: CASSSATGELFF

V gene: TRBV20-1
J gene: TRBJ2-4
clone size: few
D gene: TRBD2
CDR3 DNA: TGCAGTGCTAGATTGCCGGGACTAGCGGGAGGCATTCAGTACTTC
CDR3 protein: CSARLPGLAGGIQYF

V gene: TRBV7-3
J gene: TRBJ1-5
clone size: few
D gene: NA
CDR3 DNA: TGTGCCAGCAGCTTAAACCCTCGGGCGCCCCAGCATTTT
CDR3 protein: CASSLNPRAPQHF

V gene: TRBV28
J gene: TRBJ2-5
clone size: many
D gene: TRBD1
CDR3 DNA: TGTGCCAGCATCCGCTCGGGACAGGGAGAAGAGACCCAGTACTTC
CDR3 protein: CASIRSGQGEETQYF

V gene: TRBV28
J gene: TRBJ1-2
clone size: NA
D gene: TRBD1
CDR3 DNA: TGTGCCACCTTTCCGGGACAGGAGCTCTATGGCTACACCTTC
CDR3 protein: CATFPGQELYGYTF

V gene: TRBV6-6
J gene: TRBJ2-5
clone size: many
D gene: TRBD2
CDR3 DNA: TGTGCCAGCAGTATGCCCGGGACTAGCGGACAAGAGACCCAGTACTTC
CDR3 protein: CASSMPGTSGQETQYF

V gene: TRBV3-1
J gene: TRBJ2-7
clone size: many
D gene: TRBD2
CDR3 DNA: TGTGCCAGCAGCCAAGGGTTGTCTAGCGGGAGGCCCGCCACCTACGAGCAGTACTTC
CDR3 protein: CASSQGLSSGRPATYEQYF

V gene: TRBV7-8
J gene: TRBJ2-3
clone size: many
D gene: TRBD1
CDR3 DNA: TGTGCCAGCAGCTCAACAGGGGCAGTGACAGATACGCAGTATTTT
CDR3 protein: CASSSTGAVTDTQYF

V gene: TRBV24-1
J gene: TRBJ1-5
clone size: few
D gene: NA
CDR3 DNA: TGTGCCACCAGTGATTCCAATCAGCCCCAGCATTTT
CDR3 protein: CATSDSNQPQHF

V gene: TRBV6-5
J gene: TRBJ2-6
clone size: NA
D gene: NA
CDR3 DNA: TGTGCCAGCACCGTCCGCTCTGGGGCCAACGTCCTGACTTTC
CDR3 protein: CASTVRSGANVLTF

V gene: TRBV7-8
J gene: TRBJ2-2
clone size: NA
D gene: NA
CDR3 DNA: TGTGCCAGCAGCTTAGTTTGGAGCAGGGTCACCGGGGAGCTGTTTTTT
CDR3 protein: CASSLVWSRVTGELFF

V gene: TRBV10-3
J gene: TRBJ1-6
clone size: NA
D gene: NA
CDR3 DNA: TGTGCCATCAGAGCTCTAGGGTCACCCCTCCACTTT
CDR3 protein: CAIRALGSPLHF

V gene: TRBV5-1
J gene: TRBJ2-5
clone size: many
D gene: TRBD1
CDR3 DNA: TGCGCCAGCAGCTTTTCAGGGGGCGCGGGCGAGACCCAGTACTTC
CDR3 protein: CASSFSGGAGETQYF

V gene: TRBV18
J gene: TRBJ2-5
clone size: NA
D gene: NA
CDR3 DNA: TGTGCCAGCTCACGGAGACAACAAGAGTGGACCCAGTACTTC
CDR3 protein: CASSRRQQEWTQYF

V gene: TRBV29-1
J gene: TRBJ2-7
clone size: NA
D gene: NA
CDR3 DNA: TGCAGCGTTGATTTAGGAACGCCCTACGAGCAGTACTTC
CDR3 protein: CSVDLGTPYEQYF

V gene: TRBV12-3/TRBV12-4
J gene: TRBJ1-4
clone size: few
D gene: NA
CDR3 DNA: TGTGCCAGCAGCTCCGGGGTCGAGGTTGAAAAACTGTTTTTT
CDR3 protein: CASSSGVEVEKLFF

V gene: TRBV4-2
J gene: TRBJ2-2
clone size: many
D gene: NA
CDR3 DNA: TGTGCCAGCAGCCAAGACCTGACGGACACCGGGGAGCTGTTTTTT
CDR3 protein: CASSQDLTDTGELFF

V gene: TRBV28
J gene: TRBJ2-7
clone size: few
D gene: TRBD2
CDR3 DNA: TGTGCCAGCAGTTCCACGGGACTAGCGGGAGTGCACGAGCAGTACTTC
CDR3 protein: CASSSTGLAGVHEQYF

V gene: TRBV20-1
J gene: TRBJ2-4
clone size: few
D gene: NA
CDR3 DNA: TGCAGTGCTATGGACAGGACTATAGCCAAAAACATTCAGTACTTC
CDR3 protein: CSAMDRTIAKNIQYF

V gene: TRBV20-1
J gene: TRBJ2-1
clone size: NA
D gene: TRBD2
CDR3 DNA: TGCAGTGCTAGAGATGGCGGGAGGGCCGTCAATGAGCAGTTCTTC
CDR3 protein: CSARDGGRAVNEQFF

V gene: TRBV5-1
J gene: TRBJ2-3
clone size: NA
D gene: TRBD2
CDR3 DNA: TGCGCCAGCAGCTTTGTAGCTAGCGGAGGGAGCACAGATACGCAGTATTTT
CDR3 protein: CASSFVASGGSTDTQYF

V gene: TRBV29-1
J gene: TRBJ2-7
clone size: few
D gene: NA
CDR3 DNA: TGCAGCGTTGCCTCGAGCTACGAGCAGTACTTC
CDR3 protein: CSVASSYEQYF

V gene: TRBV6-1
J gene: TRBJ1-5
clone size: NA
D gene: NA
CDR3 DNA: TGTGCCAGCAGTTTAATGACGGGTAGCAATCAGCCCCAGCATTTT
CDR3 protein: CASSLMTGSNQPQHF

V gene: TRBV3-1
J gene: TRBJ1-6
clone size: NA
D gene: NA
CDR3 DNA: TGTGCCAGCAGCCAAGCGACGGATAATTCACCCCTCCACTTT
CDR3 protein: CASSQATDNSPLHF

V gene: TRBV7-2
J gene: TRBJ2-7
clone size: NA
D gene: TRBD2
CDR3 DNA: TGTGCCAGCAGCGAGGCGGGAGTCCGGTCCTACGAGCAGTACTTC
CDR3 protein: CASSEAGVRSYEQYF

V gene: TRBV21-1
J gene: TRBJ2-7
clone size: many
D gene: NA
CDR3 DNA: TGTGCCAGCAGTACCCGGGATCCCTACGAGCAGTACTTC
CDR3 protein: CASSTRDPYEQYF

V gene: TRBV28
J gene: TRBJ2-1
clone size: many
D gene: TRBD2
CDR3 DNA: TGTGCCAGCAGTACCCCGGGTAGCGGGAGCTCTTATGAGCAGTTCTTC
CDR3 protein: CASSTPGSGSSYEQFF

V gene: TRBV7-9
J gene: TRBJ1-3
clone size: many
D gene: NA
CDR3 DNA: TGTGCCAGCAGCTTAGAAGCGGGGAGCTCTGGAAACACCATATATTTT
CDR3 protein: CASSLEAGSSGNTIYF

V gene: TRBV6-6
J gene: TRBJ2-3
clone size: NA
D gene: TRBD2
CDR3 DNA: TGTGCCAGCACCTTGACTAGCGGGTACCACACAGATACGCAGTATTTT
CDR3 protein: CASTLTSGYHTDTQYF

V gene: TRBV11-2
J gene: TRBJ2-3
clone size: few
D gene: NA
CDR3 DNA: TGTGCCAGCAGCTTAAGGTTGTCGGGAAGCACAGATACGCAGTATTTT
CDR3 protein: CASSLRLSGSTDTQYF

V gene: TRBV2
J gene: TRBJ2-7
clone size: many
D gene: NA
CDR3 DNA: TGTGCCAGCAGTGAACCCTACGAGCAGTACTTC
CDR3 protein: CASSEPYEQYF

V gene: TRBV29-1
J gene: TRBJ1-1
clone size: few
D gene: NA
CDR3 DNA: TGCAGCGTTGAAGATTCAGGGTTCACTGAAGCTTTCTTT
CDR3 protein: CSVEDSGFTEAFF